This is a list of T cell receptor beta chains from one sample in a study of T cell responses to AZD1222 COVID-19 vaccine. Assay: immunoSEQ multiplex PCR; the TCRdb copy retains only in-frame clones and omits some. This repertoire shows roughly 96,000 clones, 85% to 90% found once; its top ten account for around an eighth. Source: peripheral blood, taken 28 days after the second AZD1222 dose. These receptors were collected from an adult who received the AZD1222 COVID-19 vaccine. Both conserved end residues are part of each CDR3. Each record gives: V gene, CDR3 length, CDR3 protein.

v_gene: TRBV7-2; len: 15; CDR3aa: CASSLVLASPYGYTF
v_gene: TRBV11-3; len: 13; CDR3aa: CASSLERETEAFF
v_gene: TRBV19; len: 15; CDR3aa: CASSIGIGDTGELFF
v_gene: TRBV5-1; len: 16; CDR3aa: CASSLGQGTSAVTQYF
v_gene: TRBV9; len: 12; CDR3aa: CASSRDSYEQYF
v_gene: TRBV7-2; len: 16; CDR3aa: CASSPLIAGGSETQYF
v_gene: TRBV5-6; len: 15; CDR3aa: CASSLEDRVNTEAFF
v_gene: TRBV27; len: 15; CDR3aa: CASKILGTPEDAQYF
v_gene: TRBV9; len: 20; CDR3aa: CASSVNPGLAGGQYTGELFF
v_gene: TRBV5-1; len: 16; CDR3aa: CASSRDPQVYNEKLFF